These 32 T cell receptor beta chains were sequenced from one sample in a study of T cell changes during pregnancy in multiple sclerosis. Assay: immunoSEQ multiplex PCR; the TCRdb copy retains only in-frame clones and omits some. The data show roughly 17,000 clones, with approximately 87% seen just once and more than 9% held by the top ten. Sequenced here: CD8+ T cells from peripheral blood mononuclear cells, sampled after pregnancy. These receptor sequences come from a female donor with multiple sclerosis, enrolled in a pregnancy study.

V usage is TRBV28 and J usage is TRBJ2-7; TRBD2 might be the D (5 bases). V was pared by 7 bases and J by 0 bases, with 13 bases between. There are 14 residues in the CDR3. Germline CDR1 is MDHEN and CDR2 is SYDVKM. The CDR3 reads CASKVEGSSYEQYF. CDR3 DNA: TGTGCCAGCAAAGTTGAAGGGAGCTCCTACGAGCAGTACTTC.

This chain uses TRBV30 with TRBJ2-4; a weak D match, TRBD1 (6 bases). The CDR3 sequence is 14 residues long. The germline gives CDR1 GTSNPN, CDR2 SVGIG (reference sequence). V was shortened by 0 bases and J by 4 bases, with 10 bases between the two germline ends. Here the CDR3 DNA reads TGTGCCTGGAGTGTACGAGGGGGTAAAAACATTCAGTACTTC. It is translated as CAWSVRGGKNIQYF.

The CDR3 coding sequence is TGTGCCAGCAGCATGACAGGGGAAGGGTACGAGCAGTACTTC. Protein product: CASSMTGEGYEQYF. The chain recombines TRBV7-6 with TRBJ2-7; TRBD1 aligns across 8 bases. The CDR3 loop spans 14 amino acids. The V and J ends lost 5 bases and 4 bases, in that order; junction bases with no gene match: 7. Germline CDR1 is SGHVS and CDR2 is FNYEAQ.

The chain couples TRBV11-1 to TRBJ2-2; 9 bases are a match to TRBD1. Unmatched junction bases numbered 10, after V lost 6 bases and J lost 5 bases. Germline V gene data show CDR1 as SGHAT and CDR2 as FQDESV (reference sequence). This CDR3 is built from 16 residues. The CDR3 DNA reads TGTGCCAGCAGTTCGTCCGGGACAGGGTTTACCGGGGAGCTGTTTTTT. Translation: CASSSSGTGFTGELFF.

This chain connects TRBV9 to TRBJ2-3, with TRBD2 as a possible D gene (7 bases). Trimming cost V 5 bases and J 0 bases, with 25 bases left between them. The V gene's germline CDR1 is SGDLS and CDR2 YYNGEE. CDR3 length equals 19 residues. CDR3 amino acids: CASSRMIAGAVTSTDTQYF. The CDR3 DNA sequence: TGTGCCAGCAGTAGGATGATCGCGGGGGCCGTAACTAGCACAGATACGCAGTATTTT.

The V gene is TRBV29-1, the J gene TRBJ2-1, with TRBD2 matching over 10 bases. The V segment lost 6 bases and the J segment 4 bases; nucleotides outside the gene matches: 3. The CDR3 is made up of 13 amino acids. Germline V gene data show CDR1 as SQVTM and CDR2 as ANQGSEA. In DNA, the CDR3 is TGCAGCGTCGGACTAGCGGAATACAATGAGCAGTTCTTC. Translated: CSVGLAEYNEQFF.

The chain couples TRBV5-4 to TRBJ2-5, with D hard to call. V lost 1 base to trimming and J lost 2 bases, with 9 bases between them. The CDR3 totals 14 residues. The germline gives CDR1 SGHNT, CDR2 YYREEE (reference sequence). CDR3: CASSLFGEQETQYF. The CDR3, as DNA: TGTGCCAGCAGCTTGTTTGGAGAACAAGAGACCCAGTACTTC.

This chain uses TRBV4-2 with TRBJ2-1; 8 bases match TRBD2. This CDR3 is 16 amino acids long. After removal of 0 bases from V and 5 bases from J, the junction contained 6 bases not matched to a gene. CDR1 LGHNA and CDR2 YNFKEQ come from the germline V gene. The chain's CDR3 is CASSQDGAGGNNEQFF. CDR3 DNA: TGTGCCAGCAGCCAAGATGGGGCGGGGGGTAACAATGAGCAGTTCTTC.

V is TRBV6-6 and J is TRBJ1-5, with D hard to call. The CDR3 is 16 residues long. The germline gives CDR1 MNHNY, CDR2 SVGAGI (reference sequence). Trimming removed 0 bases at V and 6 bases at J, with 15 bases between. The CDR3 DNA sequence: TGTGCCAGCAGTTACTCCGGAGGGTCGACCAGTCAGCCCCAGCATTTT. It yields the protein CASSYSGGSTSQPQHF.

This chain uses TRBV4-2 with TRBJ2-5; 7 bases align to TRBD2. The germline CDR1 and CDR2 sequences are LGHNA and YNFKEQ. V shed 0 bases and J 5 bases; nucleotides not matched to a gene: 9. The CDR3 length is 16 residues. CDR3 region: CASSQDFGGGSETQYF. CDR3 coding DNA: TGTGCCAGCAGCCAAGATTTTGGGGGAGGGAGCGAGACCCAGTACTTC.

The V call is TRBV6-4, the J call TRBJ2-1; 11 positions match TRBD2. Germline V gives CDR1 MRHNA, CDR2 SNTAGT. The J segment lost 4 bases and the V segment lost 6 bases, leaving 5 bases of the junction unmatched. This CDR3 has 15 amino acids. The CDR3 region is CASSATSGKYNEQFF. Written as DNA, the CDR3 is TGTGCCAGCAGCGCGACTAGCGGGAAGTACAATGAGCAGTTCTTC.

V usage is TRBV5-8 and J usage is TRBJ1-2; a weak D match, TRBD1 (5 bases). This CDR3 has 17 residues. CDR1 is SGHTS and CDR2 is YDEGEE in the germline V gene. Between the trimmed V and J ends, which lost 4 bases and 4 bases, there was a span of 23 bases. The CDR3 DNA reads TGTGCCAGCAGCACCCAGAACCCATTACAGGACCCCTATGGCTACACCTTC. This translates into CASSTQNPLQDPYGYTF.

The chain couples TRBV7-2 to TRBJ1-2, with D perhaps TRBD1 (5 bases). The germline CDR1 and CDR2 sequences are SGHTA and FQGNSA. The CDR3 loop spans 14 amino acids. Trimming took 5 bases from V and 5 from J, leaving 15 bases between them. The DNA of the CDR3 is TGTGCCAGCAGCCCACACCCGGCAGGGTATGGCTACACCTTC. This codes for CASSPHPAGYGYTF.

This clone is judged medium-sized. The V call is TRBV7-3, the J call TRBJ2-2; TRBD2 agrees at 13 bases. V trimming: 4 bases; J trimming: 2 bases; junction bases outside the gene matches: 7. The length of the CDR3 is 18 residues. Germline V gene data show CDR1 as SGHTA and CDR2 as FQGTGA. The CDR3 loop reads CASSSGTSGDPNTGELFF. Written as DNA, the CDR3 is TGTGCCAGCAGCTCCGGGACTAGCGGGGATCCTAACACCGGGGAGCTGTTTTTT.

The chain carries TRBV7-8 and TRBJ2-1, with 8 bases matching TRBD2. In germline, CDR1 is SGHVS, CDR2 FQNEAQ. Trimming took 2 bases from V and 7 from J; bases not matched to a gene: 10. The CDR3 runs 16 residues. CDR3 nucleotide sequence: TGTGCCAGCAGCTTACCGTCCGCGGGGGGACGAAATGAGCAGTTCTTC. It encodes CASSLPSAGGRNEQFF. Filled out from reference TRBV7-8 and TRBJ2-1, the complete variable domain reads GAGVSQSPRYKVAKRGQDVALRCDPISGHVSLFWYQQALGQGPEFLTYFQNEAQLDKSGLPSDRFFAERPEGSVSTLKIQRTQQEDSAVYLCASSLPSAGGRNEQFFGPGTRLTVL.

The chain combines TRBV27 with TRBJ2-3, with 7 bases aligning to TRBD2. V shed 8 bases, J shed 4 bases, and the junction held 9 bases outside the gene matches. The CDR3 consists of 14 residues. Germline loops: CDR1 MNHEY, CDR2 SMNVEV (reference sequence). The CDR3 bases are TGTGCCAGCCAATACGGGGGGACCGCAGATACGCAGTATTTT. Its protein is CASQYGGTADTQYF.

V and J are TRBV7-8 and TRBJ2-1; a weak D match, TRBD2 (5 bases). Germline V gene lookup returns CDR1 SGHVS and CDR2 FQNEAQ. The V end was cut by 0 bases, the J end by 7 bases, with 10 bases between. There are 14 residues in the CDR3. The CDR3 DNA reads TGTGCCAGCAGCTTAGCGTCCCGGGATAATGAGCAGTTCTTC. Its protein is CASSLASRDNEQFF.

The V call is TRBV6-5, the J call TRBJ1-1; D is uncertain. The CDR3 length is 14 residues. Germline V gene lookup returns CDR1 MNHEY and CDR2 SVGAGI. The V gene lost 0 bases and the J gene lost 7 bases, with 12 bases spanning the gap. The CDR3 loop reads CASSYSSQASEAFF. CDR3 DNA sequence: TGTGCCAGCAGTTACTCTTCGCAGGCAAGTGAAGCTTTCTTT.

The CDR3, as DNA: TGTGCCAGCAGCTCGGTTTGGGACAGGGTTTATAATGAAAAACTGTTTTTT. Residues: CASSSVWDRVYNEKLFF. The chain joins TRBV5-5 to TRBJ1-4, with TRBD1 matching over 9 bases. The CDR3 contains 17 residues. CDR1 is SGHKS, CDR2 YYEKEE, per germline (reference sequence). Trimming removed 3 bases from V and 4 bases from J; junction bases left unmatched: 10.

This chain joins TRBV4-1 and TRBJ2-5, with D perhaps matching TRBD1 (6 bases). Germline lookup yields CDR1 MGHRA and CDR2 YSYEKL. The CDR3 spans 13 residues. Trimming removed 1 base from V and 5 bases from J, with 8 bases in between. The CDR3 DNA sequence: TGCGCCAGCAGCCAAGTGGGGGCCGAGACCCAGTACTTC. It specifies CASSQVGAETQYF.

CDR3 amino acids: CASSQGHGNQPQHF. In DNA, the CDR3 is TGTGCCAGCAGTCAGGGGCATGGCAATCAGCCCCAGCATTTT. The V and J genes are TRBV6-1 and TRBJ1-5, with D possibly matching TRBD1 (6 bases). Germline V gene data show CDR1 as MNHNS and CDR2 as SASEGT. V was pared by 5 bases and J by 2 bases, with 10 bases between. The CDR3 loop spans 14 amino acids.

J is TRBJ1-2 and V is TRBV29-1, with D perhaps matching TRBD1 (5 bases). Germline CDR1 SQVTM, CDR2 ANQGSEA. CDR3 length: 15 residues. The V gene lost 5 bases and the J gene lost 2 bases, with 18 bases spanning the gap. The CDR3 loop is CSVREWGESNYGYTF. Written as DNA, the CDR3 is TGCAGCGTTAGAGAGTGGGGGGAATCAAACTATGGCTACACCTTC.

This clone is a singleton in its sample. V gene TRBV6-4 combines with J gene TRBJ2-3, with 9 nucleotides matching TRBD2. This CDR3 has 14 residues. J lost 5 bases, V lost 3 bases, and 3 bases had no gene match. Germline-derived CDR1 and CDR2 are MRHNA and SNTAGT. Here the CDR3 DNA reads TGTGCCAGCAGTGAGCGGGGGGGCCAAGATACGCAGTATTTT. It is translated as CASSERGGQDTQYF.

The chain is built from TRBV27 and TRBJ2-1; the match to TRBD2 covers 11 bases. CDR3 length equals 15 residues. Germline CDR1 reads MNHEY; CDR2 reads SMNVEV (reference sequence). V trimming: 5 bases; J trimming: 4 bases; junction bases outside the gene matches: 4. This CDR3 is CASSQTSGIYNEQFF. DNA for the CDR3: TGTGCCAGCAGTCAGACTAGCGGGATATACAATGAGCAGTTCTTC.

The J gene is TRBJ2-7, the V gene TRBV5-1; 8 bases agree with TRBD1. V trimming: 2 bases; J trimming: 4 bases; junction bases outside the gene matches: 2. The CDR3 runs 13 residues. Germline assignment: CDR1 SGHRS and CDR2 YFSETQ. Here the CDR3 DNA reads TGCGCCAGCAGCTTCGACAGGGGATACGAGCAGTACTTC. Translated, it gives CASSFDRGYEQYF. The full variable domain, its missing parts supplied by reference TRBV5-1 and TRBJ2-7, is KAGVTQTPRYLIKTRGQQVTLSCSPISGHRSVSWYQQTPGQGLQFLFEYFSETQRNKGNFPGRFSGRQFSNSRSEMNVSTLELGDSALYLCASSFDRGYEQYFGPGTRLTVT.

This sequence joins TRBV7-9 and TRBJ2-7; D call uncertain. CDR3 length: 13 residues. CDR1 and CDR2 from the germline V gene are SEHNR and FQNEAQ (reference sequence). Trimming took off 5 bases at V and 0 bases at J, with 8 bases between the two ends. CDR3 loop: CASSPRISYEQYF. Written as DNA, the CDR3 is TGTGCCAGCAGCCCGCGAATCTCCTACGAGCAGTACTTC.

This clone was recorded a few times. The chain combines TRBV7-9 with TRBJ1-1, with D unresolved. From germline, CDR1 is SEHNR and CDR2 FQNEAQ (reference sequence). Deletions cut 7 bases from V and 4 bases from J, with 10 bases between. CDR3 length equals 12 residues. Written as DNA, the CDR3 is TGTGCCAGCAACCCCCGCGTCACTGAAGCTTTCTTT. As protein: CASNPRVTEAFF.

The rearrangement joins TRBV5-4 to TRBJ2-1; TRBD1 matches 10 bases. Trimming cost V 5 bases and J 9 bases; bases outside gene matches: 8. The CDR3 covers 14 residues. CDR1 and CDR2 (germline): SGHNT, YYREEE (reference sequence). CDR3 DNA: TGTGCCAGCAGTAGGACAGGGGGGATCGGTGAGCAGTTCTTC. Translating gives CASSRTGGIGEQFF. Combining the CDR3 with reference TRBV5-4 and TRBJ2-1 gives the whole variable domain ETGVTQSPTHLIKTRGQQVTLRCSSQSGHNTVSWYQQALGQGPQFIFQYYREEENGRGNFPPRFSGLQFPNYSSELNVNALELDDSALYLCASSRTGGIGEQFFGPGTRLTVL.

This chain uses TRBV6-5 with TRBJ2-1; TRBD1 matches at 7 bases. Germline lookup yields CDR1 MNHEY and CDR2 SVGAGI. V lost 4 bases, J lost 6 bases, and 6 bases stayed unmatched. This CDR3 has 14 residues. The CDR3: CASSSTRTGNEQFF. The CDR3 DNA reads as TGTGCCAGCAGTTCCACCCGGACAGGCAATGAGCAGTTCTTC.

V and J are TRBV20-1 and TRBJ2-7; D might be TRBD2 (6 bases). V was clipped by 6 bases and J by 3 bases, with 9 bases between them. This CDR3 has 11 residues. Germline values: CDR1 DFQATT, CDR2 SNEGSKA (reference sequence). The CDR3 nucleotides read TGCAGTGCGAGGACTAACTACGAGCAGTACTTC. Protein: CSARTNYEQYF.

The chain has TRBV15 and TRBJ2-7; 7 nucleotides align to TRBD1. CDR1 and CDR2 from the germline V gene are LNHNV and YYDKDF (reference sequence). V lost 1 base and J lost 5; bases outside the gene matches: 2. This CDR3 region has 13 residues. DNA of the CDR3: TGTGCCACCAGCAGAGGACAGGGTAACGAGCAGTACTTC. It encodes CATSRGQGNEQYF.

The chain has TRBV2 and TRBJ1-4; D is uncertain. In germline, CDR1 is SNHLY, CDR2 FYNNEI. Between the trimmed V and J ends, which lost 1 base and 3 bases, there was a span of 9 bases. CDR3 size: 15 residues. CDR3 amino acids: CASSEGLAANEKLFF. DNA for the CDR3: TGTGCCAGCAGTGAAGGGCTCGCAGCTAATGAAAAACTGTTTTTT.